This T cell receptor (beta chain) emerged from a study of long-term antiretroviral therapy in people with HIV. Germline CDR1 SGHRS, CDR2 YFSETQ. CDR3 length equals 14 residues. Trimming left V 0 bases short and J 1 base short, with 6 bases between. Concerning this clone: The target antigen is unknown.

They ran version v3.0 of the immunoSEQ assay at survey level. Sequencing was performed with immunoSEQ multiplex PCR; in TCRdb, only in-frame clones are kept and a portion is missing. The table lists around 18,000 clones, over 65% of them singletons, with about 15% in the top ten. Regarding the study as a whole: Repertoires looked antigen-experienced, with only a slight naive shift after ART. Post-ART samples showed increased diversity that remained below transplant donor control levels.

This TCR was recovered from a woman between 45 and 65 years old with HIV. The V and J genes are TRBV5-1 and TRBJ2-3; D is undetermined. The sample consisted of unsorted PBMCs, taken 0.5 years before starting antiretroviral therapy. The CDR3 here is CASSLDLGTDTQYF. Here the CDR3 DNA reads TGCGCCAGCAGCTTGGATCTCGGCACAGATACGCAGTATTTT.